This T cell receptor (beta chain) was documented in a study of blood T cell repertoires in COVID-19. Background on the study: Samples of COVID-19 (acute and convalescent) were obtained from the United States, Italy and Spain. In each case, the material was cDNA or gDNA derived from T cells, B-cell-depleted T cells, or PBMCs.

Authors' processing steps: By means of reference gene primer amplification, nucleated cell counts were estimated. TCRdb keeps only in-frame clones here, not all; method: immunoSEQ multiplex PCR. That table furnishes V, J and clone size, whereas the DNA furnished D and trimming. The sample holds approximately 120,000 clones, 79% seen once. This clonotype was obtained from a man aged 40-55 years with active or convalescent COVID-19. Source material: peripheral blood.

CDR3 bases: TGTGCCAGCAGCTTAGATCCAGGGTTAGGGGGTGAGCAGTTCTTC. As protein: CASSLDPGLGGEQFF. V is TRBV7-2 and J is TRBJ2-1; D is possibly TRBD1 (6 bases). From germline, CDR1 is SGHTA and CDR2 FQGNSA. This CDR3 region has 15 residues. The V end lost 1 base, the J end lost 9 bases, and 16 bases lay between the germline ends.